The entry below gives a single T cell receptor beta chain sequence along with its context. No antigen is known for it. Trimming removed 0 bases from V and 4 bases from J, with 12 bases in between. Germline lookup yields CDR1 SGDLS and CDR2 YYNGEE. This CDR3 has 15 residues. Data came from immunoSEQ multiplex PCR; TCRdb stores just in-frame clones and leaves some out. The repertoire includes around 97,000 clones, 70% to 85% of them detected once, and approximately 30% sits in the top ten. The sample belongs to a study of cytotoxic CD8 clonotypes in ibrutinib-treated CLL. The overall study: Of the patients, roughly 10 were relapsed/refractory, 15 treatment-naive and under 18 IGHV unmutated. Study-level results: Public clonotypes occurred uncommonly; on treatment, they contracted or remained stable.

Material: PBMCs, obtained after 12 months of ibrutinib treatment. The J gene is TRBJ2-3, the V gene TRBV9; maybe TRBD2 (5 bases). The source of this sequence is a human donor with chronic lymphocytic leukemia. CDR3 DNA sequence: TGTGCCAGCAGCGTAGAAGAGCGGTATTCAGATACGCAGTATTTT. Translated: CASSVEERYSDTQYF. Combining the CDR3 with reference TRBV9 and TRBJ2-3 gives the whole variable domain DSGVTQTPKHLITATGQRVTLRCSPRSGDLSVYWYQQSLDQGLQFLIQYYNGEERAKGNILERFSAQQFPDLHSELNLSSLELGDSALYFCASSVEERYSDTQYFGPGTRLTVL.